This T cell receptor beta chain appears in the sequencing data of a study of blood T cell repertoires in COVID-19. On the study more broadly: COVID-19 samples, acute and convalescent, were from the United States, Italy and Spain. PBMCs, B-cell-depleted T cells, or T cells were the source of the cDNA or gDNA that made up the material.

As handled by the study authors: Quantification of nucleated cells was approximated via reference gene primer amplification. Some clones are missing from TCRdb's copy, which holds only in-frame ones; the method was immunoSEQ multiplex PCR. D and trimming were read from the DNA, whereas the V and J calls and clone size are those reported in that table. The table has around 46,000 clones, about 76% seen once. V lost 4 bases and J lost 0; bases outside the gene matches: 3. CDR1 is SGHDN and CDR2 is FVKESK in the germline V gene. The CDR3 spans 16 residues. The rearrangement uses TRBV14 and TRBJ1-6; the match to TRBD1 covers 7 bases. Material for sequencing was peripheral blood. The source is a human donor with active or convalescent COVID-19. The donor label of this sample is uncertain. This CDR3 is CASSRRDSSYNSPLHF. DNA of the CDR3: TGTGCCAGCAGCCGCAGGGACAGCTCCTATAATTCACCCCTCCACTTT.